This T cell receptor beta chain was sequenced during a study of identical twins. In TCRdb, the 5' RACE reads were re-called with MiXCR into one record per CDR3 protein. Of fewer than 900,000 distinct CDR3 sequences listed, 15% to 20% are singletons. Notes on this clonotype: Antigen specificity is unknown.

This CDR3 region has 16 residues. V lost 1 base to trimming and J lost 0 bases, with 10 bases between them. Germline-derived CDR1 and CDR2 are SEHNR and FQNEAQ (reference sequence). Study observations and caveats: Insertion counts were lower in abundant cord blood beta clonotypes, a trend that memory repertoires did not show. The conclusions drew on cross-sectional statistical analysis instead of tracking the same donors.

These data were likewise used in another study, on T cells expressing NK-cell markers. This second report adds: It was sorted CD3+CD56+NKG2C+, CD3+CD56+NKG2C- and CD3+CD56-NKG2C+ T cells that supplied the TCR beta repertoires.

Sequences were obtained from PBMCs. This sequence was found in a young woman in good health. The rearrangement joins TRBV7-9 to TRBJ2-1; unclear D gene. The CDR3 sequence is CASSLDGVSSYNEQFF. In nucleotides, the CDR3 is TGTGCCAGCAGCTTAGATGGGGTGAGCTCCTACAATGAGCAGTTCTTC.